Each of the 27 T cell receptor beta chains below was sequenced from the same sample in a study of T cell repertoires in cytomegalovirus infection. From the reads, TCRdb called clonotypes with MiXCR, one entry per CDR3 protein. The table includes some 500,000 distinct CDR3 sequences, more than 30% detected once. Which antigens these TCRs recognize remains unknown. This sample comprised cultured PBMCs, obtained from culture after CMV antigen stimulation. The source is a human donor in good health (CMV status not recorded). Some clones in this sample may be carry-over from other donors' samples.

This chain uses TRBV30 with TRBJ1-4, with D possibly TRBD1 on 5 matching bases. V lost 3 bases to trimming and J lost 8 bases, with 16 bases between them. Germline lookup yields CDR1 GTSNPN and CDR2 SVGIG (reference sequence). There are 14 residues in the CDR3. The CDR3 protein is CAWRSGGIGEKLFF. The CDR3, as DNA: TGTGCCTGGAGGTCGGGGGGAATTGGCGAAAAACTGTTTTTT.

The rearrangement links TRBV7-2 to TRBJ2-7; D not certain. Germline V CDR1 and CDR2: SGHTA, FQGNSA. The CDR3 covers 13 residues. Trimming left V 5 bases short and J 6 bases short, with 14 bases between. CDR3 coding DNA: TGTGCCAGCAGCCTAGGACCTAGTGTCGAGCAGTACGTC. Its translation is CASSLGPSVEQYV.

V and J are TRBV12-3 or TRBV12-4 and TRBJ2-3; D is ambiguous. V lost 7 bases to trimming and J lost 2 bases, with 13 bases between them. This CDR3 region has 14 residues. This chain's CDR3 is CASTLLLLTDTQYF. Written as DNA, the CDR3 is TGTGCCAGCACCCTTTTGCTACTCACAGATACGCAGTATTTT.

This clonotype was detected a few times. The chain carries TRBV29-1 and TRBJ1-4, with D uncertain. The CDR3 runs 15 residues. The germline V gene encodes CDR1 SQVTM and CDR2 ANQGSEA. The V end lost 2 bases, the J end lost 0 bases, and 10 bases lay between the germline ends. CDR3 nucleotides: TGCAGCGTTGAATCCTCTGGGACAACTAATGAAAAACTGTTTTTT. Protein sequence: CSVESSGTTNEKLFF.

This rearrangement joins TRBV12-3 or TRBV12-4 to TRBJ2-3; D is perhaps TRBD2 (6 bases). This CDR3 is built from 15 residues. The V and J ends lost 6 bases and 3 bases respectively, with 16 bases between them. CDR3: CASRPLGGPTDTQYF. As DNA, the CDR3 is TGTGCCAGCAGACCTCTGGGAGGACCTACAGATACGCAGTATTTT.

V gene TRBV28 combines with J gene TRBJ2-7; TRBD1 matches at 7 bases. The CDR3 is made up of 16 amino acids. Per the germline V gene, CDR1 is MDHEN and CDR2 is SYDVKM. The V and J ends lost 2 bases and 2 bases, in that order; junction bases with no gene match: 9. In nucleotides, the CDR3 is TGTGCCAGCAGTTTACGCCGGGACAGAAGACCCTACGAGCAGTACGTC. It codes for CASSLRRDRRPYEQYV.

This clonotype was detected many times. The rearrangement links TRBV7-2 to TRBJ2-3; 10 bases are a match to TRBD2. The CDR3 length is 17 residues. V gave up 2 bases and J gave up 1 base; unmatched junction bases: 6. Germline CDR1 is SGHTA and CDR2 is FQGNSA. The CDR3 protein is CASSLLPSGSGTDTQYF. The CDR3 DNA follows: TGTGCCAGCAGCTTATTACCTAGCGGGAGTGGCACAGATACGCAGTATTTT. Filled out from reference TRBV7-2 and TRBJ2-3, the complete variable domain reads GAGVSQSPSNKVTEKGKDVELRCDPISGHTALYWYRQSLGQGLEFLIYFQGNSAPDKSGLPSDRFSAERTGGSVSTLTIQRTQQEDSAVYLCASSLLPSGSGTDTQYFGPGTRLTVL.

This clonotype has a handful of counts. The chain employs TRBV12-3 or TRBV12-4 and TRBJ1-2; 7 nucleotides line up with TRBD1. The length of the CDR3 is 16 residues. J lost 1 base, V lost 4 bases, and 9 bases had no gene match. The CDR3 DNA is TGTGCCAGCAGTTCCAGGGGGGACCGTCATAACTATGGCTACACCTTC. Residues: CASSSRGDRHNYGYTF.

This clonotype was detected only a few times. The chain carries TRBV7-3 and TRBJ1-5, with 11 positions matching TRBD1. This CDR3 has 17 residues. The germline CDR1 and CDR2 sequences are SGHTA and FQGTGA. The junction had 5 bases not matched to a gene; V was cut back by 0 bases and J by 4 bases. The CDR3 is CASSLTRTGGVNQPQHF. The CDR3 DNA is TGTGCCAGCAGCTTAACGCGGACAGGGGGCGTAAATCAGCCCCAGCATTTT. The variable domain in full, with the rest retrieved from reference TRBV7-3 and TRBJ1-5, is GAGVSQTPSNKVTEKGKYVELRCDPISGHTALYWYRQSLGQGPEFLIYFQGTGAADDSGLPNDRFFAVRPEGSVSTLKIQRTERGDSAVYLCASSLTRTGGVNQPQHFGDGTRLSIL.

This clonotype was recorded only once. This sequence joins TRBV15 and TRBJ2-1; no firm D call. The CDR3 spans 12 residues. Trimming left V 0 bases short and J 8 bases short, with 5 bases between. Germline-derived CDR1 and CDR2 are LNHNV and YYDKDF (reference sequence). Written as DNA, the CDR3 is TGTGCCACCAGCAGAGACAGGCATGAGCAGTTCTTC. As protein: CATSRDRHEQFF.

The rearrangement joins TRBV7-8 to TRBJ1-5; D call uncertain. The germline CDR1 and CDR2 sequences are SGHVS and FQNEAQ. The germline V and J ends were trimmed by 0 bases and 3 bases, with 12 bases remaining between them. The CDR3 runs to 16 residues. The CDR3 is CASSLAGIQINQPQHF. The CDR3 bases are TGTGCCAGCAGCTTAGCGGGGATACAGATCAATCAGCCCCAGCATTTT.

This clonotype was counted between two and nine times. The rearrangement uses TRBV7-9 and TRBJ2-5; D unresolved. The CDR3 is made up of 13 amino acids. CDR1 is SEHNR, CDR2 FQNEAQ, per germline (reference sequence). V dropped 3 bases and J dropped 3 bases, with 8 bases sitting between them. The CDR3 DNA is TGTGCCAGCAGCTTGCCCGTAGAAGAGACCCAGTACTTC. It is translated as CASSLPVEETQYF.

This clonotype was detected a few times. The genes are TRBV6-1 and TRBJ2-1, with 8 bases matching TRBD2. The CDR3 runs to 15 residues. V dropped 4 bases and J dropped 3; count of bases not matched to a gene: 5. Per germline, CDR1 MNHNS and CDR2 SASEGT. The CDR3 DNA reads as TGTGCCAGCAGTGGTAGCGGGAATGGCTACAATGAGCAGTTCTTC. It is translated as CASSGSGNGYNEQFF.

This clonotype has only one observation. This chain uses TRBV4-1 with TRBJ2-2, with TRBD2 matching over 8 bases. The CDR3 is 17 residues long. V gave up 5 bases and J gave up 0 bases; unmatched junction bases: 8. Germline CDR1 MGHRA, CDR2 YSYEKL. The CDR3 loop reads CASSARTAGANTGELFF. The CDR3 nucleotides are TGCGCCAGCAGCGCCCGAACAGCGGGAGCGAACACCGGGGAGCTGTTTTTT.

This clonotype came up a few times. The J gene is TRBJ2-3, the V gene TRBV12-3 or TRBV12-4; 8 bases match TRBD2. The CDR3 runs to 16 residues. The V segment lost 6 bases and the J segment 0 bases; nucleotides outside the gene matches: 8. CDR3 nucleotide sequence: TGTGCCAGCAGCCAAATAGCGGGAATGAGCACAGATACGCAGTATTTT. Translating gives CASSQIAGMSTDTQYF.

This CDR3 is CATRRGVEQYF. Written as DNA, the CDR3 is TGTGCCACCCGACGGGGGGTCGAGCAGTACTTC. This chain connects TRBV27 to TRBJ2-7, with TRBD2 matching 7 bases. J gave up 6 bases and V 10 bases, and 6 bases lay outside the gene matches. The germline CDR1 and CDR2 sequences are MNHEY and SMNVEV (reference sequence). CDR3 length: 11 residues.

The rearrangement links TRBV19 to TRBJ2-3; 14 bases fit TRBD2. CDR3 length: 15 residues. Losses at the gene ends were 8 bases for V and 5 bases for J; bases not matched to a gene: 6. The V gene's germline CDR1 is LNHDA and CDR2 SQIVND (reference sequence). Here the CDR3 DNA reads TGTGCCAGTGCCGGGACTAGCGGGAGATTAGATACGCAGTATTTT. This codes for CASAGTSGRLDTQYF.

This rearrangement joins TRBV7-8 to TRBJ2-1; D remains unclear. The CDR3 contains 13 residues. Germline CDR1 is SGHVS and CDR2 is FQNEAQ. Trimming pared 4 bases from V and 9 bases from J, leaving 13 bases between. CDR3 amino acids: CASSSPVGREQFF. CDR3 nucleotides: TGTGCCAGCAGCTCCCCCGTAGGGCGTGAGCAGTTCTTC.

This clonotype came up many times. The chain recombines TRBV7-2 with TRBJ2-1, with 7 bases aligning to TRBD1. Germline CDR1 SGHTA, CDR2 FQGNSA. The V and J ends lost 1 base and 10 bases, in that order; junction bases with no gene match: 4. This CDR3 comprises 13 residues. The DNA for the CDR3 is TGTGCCAGCAGCTTAGATGAAGGGGGCGAGCAGTTCTTC. It encodes CASSLDEGGEQFF.

The rearrangement uses TRBV6-5 and TRBJ2-5; TRBD2 aligns across 7 bases. Germline V gene lookup returns CDR1 MNHEY and CDR2 SVGAGI. J was trimmed by 5 bases and V by 0 bases; bases with no gene match: 6. The CDR3 length is 15 residues. The CDR3 DNA reads as TGTGCCAGCAGTTACTCAGGACTAGTGCGGGAGACCCAGTACTTC. It encodes CASSYSGLVRETQYF.

The chain has TRBV6-2 or TRBV6-3 and TRBJ2-1; TRBD2 agrees at 7 bases. The CDR3 totals 16 residues. Germline V gives CDR1 MNHEY, CDR2 SVGEGT. Unmatched junction bases numbered 11, after V lost 2 bases and J lost 7 bases. The CDR3 here is CASSYKRGGSGNEQFF. The DNA of the CDR3 is TGTGCCAGCAGTTACAAGAGGGGCGGGAGTGGGAATGAGCAGTTCTTC.

A few counts support this clonotype. The J gene is TRBJ2-2, the V gene TRBV5-6; possibly TRBD2 for D (6 bases). This CDR3 is built from 13 residues. Looked up from germline, CDR1 is SGHDT and CDR2 is YYEEEE. V lost 7 bases to trimming and J lost 2 bases, with 9 bases between them. CDR3 protein: CASLTSNTGELFF. CDR3 sequence (DNA): TGTGCCAGCCTAACTAGCAACACCGGGGAGCTGTTTTTT.

The chain combines TRBV30 with TRBJ2-7, with 8 bases lining up with TRBD1. The CDR3 totals 14 residues. V trimming: 2 bases; J trimming: 3 bases; junction bases outside the gene matches: 6. Germline CDR1 reads GTSNPN; CDR2 reads SVGIG (reference sequence). The CDR3 sequence: CAWSSTGGYYEQYV. The CDR3 DNA is TGTGCCTGGAGTAGCACAGGGGGTTACTACGAGCAGTACGTC.

At least ten counts were recorded for this clonotype. The chain has TRBV7-2 and TRBJ1-3; D perhaps matches TRBD1 (5 bases). The CDR3 extends over 21 amino acids. Trimming shortened V by 4 bases and J by 0 bases, and 28 bases separated the two germline ends. Germline V gene data show CDR1 as SGHTA and CDR2 as FQGNSA. Here the CDR3 DNA reads TGTGCCAGCAGCTCGACCCCGGGACGGATAGAGGACCTCAACTCTGGAAACACCATATATTTT. This gives the protein CASSSTPGRIEDLNSGNTIYF.

The genes are TRBV4-1 and TRBJ2-1; either TRBD1 or TRBD2 may supply D (5 bases each). Germline-derived CDR1 and CDR2 are MGHRA and YSYEKL. The length of the CDR3 is 12 residues. The V end was cut by 4 bases, the J end by 10 bases, with 11 bases between. For the CDR3, the DNA is TGCGCCAGCAGCCCCGGGGCTCGCGAGCAGTTCTTC. Its translation: CASSPGAREQFF.

This clonotype appeared once. J is TRBJ1-2 and V is TRBV28, with 8 bases that match TRBD1. The CDR3 is 15 amino acids. Germline lookup yields CDR1 MDHEN and CDR2 SYDVKM. After removal of 6 bases from V and 6 bases from J, the junction contained 12 bases not matched to a gene. CDR3 in DNA: TGTGCCAGCAGGAGTTCCGGACAGGGAGGAGATGGCTACACCTTC. Its translation: CASRSSGQGGDGYTF.

This clonotype was counted a few times. The rearrangement uses TRBV12-3 or TRBV12-4 and TRBJ1-5; 7 nucleotides agree with TRBD1. J gave up 5 bases and V 8 bases, and 9 bases lay outside the gene matches. CDR3 length: 14 residues. CDR3 sequence: CASGDRVPYQPQHF. The DNA for the CDR3 is TGTGCCAGCGGAGACAGGGTACCCTATCAGCCCCAGCATTTT.